This T cell receptor beta chain is drawn from a study of blood T cells in healthy people across ages. Healthy Caucasians from Russia aged 6 to 90 served as donors. A remark on this clonotype: The antigen is undetermined.

Whole-study findings and limits: Age brought a roughly linear fall in TCR beta diversity measured per million T cells. Both higher diversity and more naive CD4+ cells marked long-lived donors when set against aged donors.

Unmatched junction bases numbered 9, after V lost 5 bases and J lost 5 bases. This CDR3 has 15 amino acids. The V gene's germline CDR1 is SGHTA and CDR2 FQGNSA. Sample-barcoded 5' priming and a J-beta primer mix drove a second PCR of about 6 to 12 cycles. TCRdb reprocessed the 5' RACE reads via MiXCR and lists one record per CDR3 protein. The sample yields about 760,000 distinct CDR3 sequences, just over 55% seen once. This clonotype was sampled from a man aged 35 to 55 in good health. Input material: blood. The V gene is TRBV7-2, the J gene TRBJ1-1; 9 bases are a match to TRBD1. Here the CDR3 DNA reads TGTGCCAGCAGCCCGAGGACAGGGGTAGGGACTGAAGCTTTCTTT. It encodes CASSPRTGVGTEAFF. The whole variable domain, remainder taken from reference TRBV7-2 and TRBJ1-1, is GAGVSQSPSNKVTEKGKDVELRCDPISGHTALYWYRQSLGQGLEFLIYFQGNSAPDKSGLPSDRFSAERTGGSVSTLTIQRTQQEDSAVYLCASSPRTGVGTEAFFGQGTRLTVV.